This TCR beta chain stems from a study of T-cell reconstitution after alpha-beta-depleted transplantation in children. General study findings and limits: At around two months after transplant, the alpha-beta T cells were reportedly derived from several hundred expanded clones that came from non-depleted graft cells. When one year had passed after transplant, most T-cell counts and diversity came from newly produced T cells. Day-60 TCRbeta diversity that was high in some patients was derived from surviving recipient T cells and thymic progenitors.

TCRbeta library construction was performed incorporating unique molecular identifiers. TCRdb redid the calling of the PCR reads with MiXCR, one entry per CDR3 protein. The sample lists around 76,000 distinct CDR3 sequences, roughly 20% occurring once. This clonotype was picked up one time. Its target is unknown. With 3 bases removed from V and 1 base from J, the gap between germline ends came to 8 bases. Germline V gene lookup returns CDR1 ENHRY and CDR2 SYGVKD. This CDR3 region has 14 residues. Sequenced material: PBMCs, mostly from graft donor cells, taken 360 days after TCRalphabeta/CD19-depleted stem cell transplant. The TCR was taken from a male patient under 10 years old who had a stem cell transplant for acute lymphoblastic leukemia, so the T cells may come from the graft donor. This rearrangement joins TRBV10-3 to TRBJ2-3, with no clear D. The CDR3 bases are TGTGCCATCAGTGATGTGACTCGCACAGATACGCAGTATTTT. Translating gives CAISDVTRTDTQYF.